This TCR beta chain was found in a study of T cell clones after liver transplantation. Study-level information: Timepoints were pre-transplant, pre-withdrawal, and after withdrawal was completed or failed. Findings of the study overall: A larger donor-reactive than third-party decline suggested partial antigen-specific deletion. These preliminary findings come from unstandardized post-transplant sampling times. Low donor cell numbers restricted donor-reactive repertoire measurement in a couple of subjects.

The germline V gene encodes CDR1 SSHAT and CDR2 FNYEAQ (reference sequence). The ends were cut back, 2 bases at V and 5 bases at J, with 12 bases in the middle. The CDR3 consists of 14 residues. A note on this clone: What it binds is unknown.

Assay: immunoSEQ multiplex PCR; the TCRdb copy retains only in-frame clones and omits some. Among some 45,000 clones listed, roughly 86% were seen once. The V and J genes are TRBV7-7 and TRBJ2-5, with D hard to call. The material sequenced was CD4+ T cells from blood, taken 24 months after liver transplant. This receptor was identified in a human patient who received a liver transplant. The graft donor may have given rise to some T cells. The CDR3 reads CASSLNTLSETQYF. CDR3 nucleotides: TGTGCCAGCAGCTTAAATACCCTATCGGAGACCCAGTACTTC. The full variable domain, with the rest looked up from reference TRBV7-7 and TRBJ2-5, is GAGVSQSPRYKVTKRGQDVTLRCDPISSHATLYWYQQALGQGPEFLTYFNYEAQPDKSGLPSDRFSAERPEGSISTLTIQRTEQRDSAMYRCASSLNTLSETQYFGPGTRLLVL.